This T cell receptor beta chain was captured in a study of post-analysis software for immune sequencing data. Study at large: Multiple sclerosis in the patients followed relapsing-remitting, secondary progressive and progressive-relapsing courses. Study findings and constraints: People with multiple sclerosis had a significantly lower normalized Chao1 diversity than controls did. With TRBV5-6, TRBV5-1 and TRBV20-1 included, several TRBV segments were more frequent in patients than in controls. By F measure, samples from a shared preparation batch strongly co-clustered.

Unique molecular identifiers were present in the TCR beta cDNA libraries. Yield was 450,000 to 650,000 cDNA molecules from roughly 0.93 to 9.6 million T cells. One entry per CDR3 protein, called by TCRdb with MiXCR from the PCR reads. The profile shows hundreds of thousands of distinct CDR3 sequences, over 35% of them singletons. Regarding this clonotype: What it binds is not known.

There are 16 residues in the CDR3. The V gene end was trimmed by 5 bases and the J gene end by 0 bases; junction bases not matched to a gene: 7. CDR1 and CDR2 from the germline V gene are SGHTA and FQGTGA. Specimen: blood. The genes are TRBV7-3 and TRBJ2-5; 9 bases match TRBD2. The source is a girl aged 5-17 years with multiple sclerosis. The CDR3 coding sequence is TGTGCCAGCAGCCGGACCAGCGGGAGGCACCAAGAGACCCAGTACTTC. It codes for CASSRTSGRHQETQYF.